This T cell receptor beta chain was profiled in a study of blood T cell repertoires in COVID-19. This clone was counted only a few times. J lost 4 bases, V lost 3 bases, and 14 bases had no gene match. The CDR3 has 17 residues. Germline V lookup: CDR1 LNHDA, CDR2 SQIVND (reference sequence). Clinical history reported by participants formed the basis on which cohorts were assigned. Using immunoSEQ multiplex PCR, the repertoire was profiled, and TCRdb retains in-frame clones only, with some absent. The data contain about 150,000 clones, around nine tenths of them singletons. The sample taken for sequencing was PBMCs or T cells enriched from blood (not recorded which). This chain connects TRBV19 to TRBJ2-5; 7 bases line up with TRBD2. This receptor was obtained from a woman between 45 and 60 years old who had recovered from COVID-19. Here the CDR3 reads CASSIPGRAGRGETQYF. Here the CDR3 DNA reads TGTGCCAGTAGTATTCCCGGGAGAGCGGGGAGGGGAGAGACCCAGTACTTC.